This T cell receptor (beta chain) was sequenced during a study of blood T cell repertoires in COVID-19. This clone was seen more than once but under ten times. In germline, CDR1 is SGHKS, CDR2 YYEKEE (reference sequence). This CDR3 is 15 amino acids long. V dropped 4 bases and J dropped 4; count of bases not matched to a gene: 9. Sequencing used immunoSEQ multiplex PCR; TCRdb keeps in-frame clones, though not all of them. Of about 380,000 clones detected, more than 75% appear once; the ten largest clones hold roughly 1.2%. The sequence derives from a woman aged 18-30 years who had recovered from COVID-19. Sequences were obtained from PBMCs or T cells enriched from blood (not recorded which). This rearrangement joins TRBV5-5 to TRBJ1-2; 8 nucleotides match TRBD1. The CDR3 region has the DNA TGTGCCAGCAGCATTCAGGACAGGGACCTCTATGGCTACACCTTC. The encoded protein is CASSIQDRDLYGYTF.